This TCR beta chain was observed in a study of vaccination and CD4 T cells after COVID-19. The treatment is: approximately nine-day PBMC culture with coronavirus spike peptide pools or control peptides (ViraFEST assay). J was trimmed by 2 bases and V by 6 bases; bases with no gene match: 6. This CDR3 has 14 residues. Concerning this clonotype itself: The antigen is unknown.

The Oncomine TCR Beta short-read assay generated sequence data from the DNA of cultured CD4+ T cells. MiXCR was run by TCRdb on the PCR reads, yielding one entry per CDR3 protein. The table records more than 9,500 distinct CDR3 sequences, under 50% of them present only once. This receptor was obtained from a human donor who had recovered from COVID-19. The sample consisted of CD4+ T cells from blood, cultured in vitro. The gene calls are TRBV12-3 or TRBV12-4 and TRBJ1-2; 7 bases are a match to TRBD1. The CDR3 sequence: CASRRSTGNYGYTF. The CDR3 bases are TGTGCCAGCAGACGATCGACAGGGAACTATGGCTACACCTTC.